The 13 T cell receptor beta chains below all came from one sample that was sequenced in a study of CD8 T cells in ankylosing spondylitis. TCRdb reprocessed the 5' RACE reads via MiXCR and lists one record per CDR3 protein. The sample lists about 800,000 distinct CDR3 sequences, about an eighth occurring once. No antigen has been assigned to these receptors. Study-wide findings and caveats: Ankylosing spondylitis blood appeared to carry a characteristic TCR beta motif of several highly homologous variants.

Source material: blood, either unsorted or a sorted T cell fraction (not recorded which). The receptors were gathered from a male donor with ankylosing spondylitis.

J is TRBJ1-3 and V is TRBV29-1, with no clear D. The CDR3 totals 13 residues. CDR1 and CDR2 (germline): SQVTM, ANQGSEA. V gave up 6 bases and J gave up 0 bases, with 9 bases separating them. The CDR3 reads CSVAHPSGNTIYF. CDR3 coding DNA: TGCAGCGTAGCACACCCCTCTGGAAACACCATATATTTT.

This clonotype turned up a few times. V gene TRBV7-2 combines with J gene TRBJ2-3; 8 bases fit TRBD2. Per germline, CDR1 SGHTA and CDR2 FQGNSA. Unmatched junction bases numbered 7, after V lost 5 bases and J lost 0 bases. The CDR3 is made up of 16 amino acids. CDR3 DNA sequence: TGTGCCAGCAGCCCCCGGGGGGGCTGGAGCACAGATACGCAGTATTTT. The encoded protein is CASSPRGGWSTDTQYF.

This chain's CDR3 is CASSYSDRMNTF. Written as DNA, the CDR3 is TGTGCCAGCAGTTACTCGGACAGGATGAACACCTTC. This sequence joins TRBV6-6 and TRBJ1-2; TRBD1 matches 7 bases. J lost 12 bases, V lost 0 bases, and 4 bases had no gene match. Germline V lookup: CDR1 MNHNY, CDR2 SVGAGI (reference sequence). The CDR3 covers 12 residues.

The chain joins TRBV5-1 to TRBJ2-1; the match to TRBD1 covers 10 bases. This CDR3 has 15 amino acids. From germline, CDR1 is SGHRS and CDR2 YFSETQ. The junction had 8 bases not matched to a gene; V was cut back by 2 bases and J by 9 bases. The CDR3 DNA follows: TGCGCCAGCAGCTTTACGGGACAGGGGAGGGGTGAGCAGTTCTTC. The encoded protein is CASSFTGQGRGEQFF.

The chain carries TRBV20-1 and TRBJ1-2, with D maybe TRBD1 (6 bases). This CDR3 spans 13 amino acids. CDR1 is DFQATT and CDR2 is SNEGSKA in the germline V gene (reference sequence). V lost 4 bases to trimming and J lost 8 bases, with 17 bases between them. The CDR3 protein is CSATRGWTIGYTF. The CDR3 DNA reads TGCAGTGCTACCAGGGGTTGGACAATCGGCTACACCTTC.

Only a few counts were recorded for this clonotype. CDR3 nucleotides: TGCGCCAGCAGCCAAGAGCTAGCAGGTGAGCAGTTCTTC. Its protein product is CASSQELAGEQFF. This chain joins TRBV4-1 and TRBJ2-1, with D maybe TRBD2 (5 bases). Trimming pared 0 bases from V and 9 bases from J, leaving 9 bases between. From germline, CDR1 is MGHRA and CDR2 YSYEKL. The CDR3 extends over 13 amino acids.

The CDR3 loop is CASSYNPYSNQPQHF. For the CDR3, the DNA is TGTGCCAGCAGTTACAATCCCTATAGCAATCAGCCCCAGCATTTT. V is TRBV6-5 and J is TRBJ1-5; D is ambiguous. Germline V gene lookup returns CDR1 MNHEY and CDR2 SVGAGI. V lost 2 bases and J lost 0, with 8 bases in between. The CDR3 extends over 15 amino acids.

This clonotype was found a few times. This chain connects TRBV7-9 to TRBJ2-5; the D gene is possibly TRBD2 (6 bases). The V end was cut by 5 bases, the J end by 3 bases, with 13 bases between. The germline V gene encodes CDR1 SEHNR and CDR2 FQNEAQ (reference sequence). This CDR3 region has 14 residues. The CDR3 DNA reads as TGTGCCAGCAGCCGGAGGGGCCACAAAGAGACCCAGTACTTC. This translates into CASSRRGHKETQYF.

The chain is built from TRBV29-1 and TRBJ2-5; a weak D match, TRBD2 (6 bases). This CDR3 contains 15 residues. The germline V and J ends were trimmed by 5 bases and 3 bases, with 19 bases remaining between them. Germline CDR1 SQVTM, CDR2 ANQGSEA. CDR3 sequence: CSVRPVLAGKETQYF. DNA for the CDR3: TGCAGCGTTCGACCGGTATTGGCGGGGAAAGAGACCCAGTACTTC. The whole variable domain, remainder taken from reference TRBV29-1 and TRBJ2-5, is SAVISQKPSRDICQRGTSLTIQCQVDSQVTMMFWYRQQPGQSLTLIATANQGSEATYESGFVIDKFPISRPNLTFSTLTVSNMSPEDSSIYLCSVRPVLAGKETQYFGPGTRLLVL.

This chain connects TRBV18 to TRBJ2-7; D may match TRBD1 or TRBD2 (6 bases each). The V end lost 2 bases, the J end lost 6 bases, and 14 bases lay between the germline ends. This CDR3 region has 14 residues. Germline V gene lookup returns CDR1 KGHSH and CDR2 LQKENI. This CDR3 is CASSPYPGEVEQYF. The CDR3 DNA follows: TGTGCCAGCTCACCATACCCAGGGGAGGTCGAGCAGTACTTC.

This clonotype was observed many times. This sequence joins TRBV5-1 and TRBJ2-7; D gene ambiguous. V shed 0 bases and J shed 5 bases, with 6 bases lying between them. The germline gives CDR1 SGHRS, CDR2 YFSETQ. The CDR3 has 12 residues. This chain's CDR3 is CASSLGPNEQYF. For the CDR3, the DNA is TGCGCCAGCAGCTTGGGACCAAACGAGCAGTACTTC. Full variable domain (outside the CDR3, taken from reference TRBV5-1 and TRBJ2-7): KAGVTQTPRYLIKTRGQQVTLSCSPISGHRSVSWYQQTPGQGLQFLFEYFSETQRNKGNFPGRFSGRQFSNSRSEMNVSTLELGDSALYLCASSLGPNEQYFGPGTRLTVT.

This clonotype showed up just a few times. The chain employs TRBV20-1 and TRBJ1-2; 7 bases are shared with TRBD1. The V and J ends lost 3 bases and 4 bases, in that order; junction bases with no gene match: 17. The CDR3 spans 17 residues. Germline V gene lookup returns CDR1 DFQATT and CDR2 SNEGSKA (reference sequence). CDR3 nucleotide sequence: TGCAGTGCTAGGAAGGGTGGAGGGGGCAAATCTGGCTATGGCTACACCTTC. It is translated as CSARKGGGGKSGYGYTF.

This clonotype was observed a handful of times. This rearrangement joins TRBV20-1 to TRBJ1-5; unclear D gene. The CDR3 has 12 residues. Germline CDR1 and CDR2: DFQATT and SNEGSKA (reference sequence). The germline V and J ends were trimmed by 8 bases and 0 bases, with 8 bases remaining between them. The CDR3 loop reads CSLANSNQPQHF. DNA for the CDR3: TGCAGTCTAGCCAATAGCAATCAGCCCCAGCATTTT.